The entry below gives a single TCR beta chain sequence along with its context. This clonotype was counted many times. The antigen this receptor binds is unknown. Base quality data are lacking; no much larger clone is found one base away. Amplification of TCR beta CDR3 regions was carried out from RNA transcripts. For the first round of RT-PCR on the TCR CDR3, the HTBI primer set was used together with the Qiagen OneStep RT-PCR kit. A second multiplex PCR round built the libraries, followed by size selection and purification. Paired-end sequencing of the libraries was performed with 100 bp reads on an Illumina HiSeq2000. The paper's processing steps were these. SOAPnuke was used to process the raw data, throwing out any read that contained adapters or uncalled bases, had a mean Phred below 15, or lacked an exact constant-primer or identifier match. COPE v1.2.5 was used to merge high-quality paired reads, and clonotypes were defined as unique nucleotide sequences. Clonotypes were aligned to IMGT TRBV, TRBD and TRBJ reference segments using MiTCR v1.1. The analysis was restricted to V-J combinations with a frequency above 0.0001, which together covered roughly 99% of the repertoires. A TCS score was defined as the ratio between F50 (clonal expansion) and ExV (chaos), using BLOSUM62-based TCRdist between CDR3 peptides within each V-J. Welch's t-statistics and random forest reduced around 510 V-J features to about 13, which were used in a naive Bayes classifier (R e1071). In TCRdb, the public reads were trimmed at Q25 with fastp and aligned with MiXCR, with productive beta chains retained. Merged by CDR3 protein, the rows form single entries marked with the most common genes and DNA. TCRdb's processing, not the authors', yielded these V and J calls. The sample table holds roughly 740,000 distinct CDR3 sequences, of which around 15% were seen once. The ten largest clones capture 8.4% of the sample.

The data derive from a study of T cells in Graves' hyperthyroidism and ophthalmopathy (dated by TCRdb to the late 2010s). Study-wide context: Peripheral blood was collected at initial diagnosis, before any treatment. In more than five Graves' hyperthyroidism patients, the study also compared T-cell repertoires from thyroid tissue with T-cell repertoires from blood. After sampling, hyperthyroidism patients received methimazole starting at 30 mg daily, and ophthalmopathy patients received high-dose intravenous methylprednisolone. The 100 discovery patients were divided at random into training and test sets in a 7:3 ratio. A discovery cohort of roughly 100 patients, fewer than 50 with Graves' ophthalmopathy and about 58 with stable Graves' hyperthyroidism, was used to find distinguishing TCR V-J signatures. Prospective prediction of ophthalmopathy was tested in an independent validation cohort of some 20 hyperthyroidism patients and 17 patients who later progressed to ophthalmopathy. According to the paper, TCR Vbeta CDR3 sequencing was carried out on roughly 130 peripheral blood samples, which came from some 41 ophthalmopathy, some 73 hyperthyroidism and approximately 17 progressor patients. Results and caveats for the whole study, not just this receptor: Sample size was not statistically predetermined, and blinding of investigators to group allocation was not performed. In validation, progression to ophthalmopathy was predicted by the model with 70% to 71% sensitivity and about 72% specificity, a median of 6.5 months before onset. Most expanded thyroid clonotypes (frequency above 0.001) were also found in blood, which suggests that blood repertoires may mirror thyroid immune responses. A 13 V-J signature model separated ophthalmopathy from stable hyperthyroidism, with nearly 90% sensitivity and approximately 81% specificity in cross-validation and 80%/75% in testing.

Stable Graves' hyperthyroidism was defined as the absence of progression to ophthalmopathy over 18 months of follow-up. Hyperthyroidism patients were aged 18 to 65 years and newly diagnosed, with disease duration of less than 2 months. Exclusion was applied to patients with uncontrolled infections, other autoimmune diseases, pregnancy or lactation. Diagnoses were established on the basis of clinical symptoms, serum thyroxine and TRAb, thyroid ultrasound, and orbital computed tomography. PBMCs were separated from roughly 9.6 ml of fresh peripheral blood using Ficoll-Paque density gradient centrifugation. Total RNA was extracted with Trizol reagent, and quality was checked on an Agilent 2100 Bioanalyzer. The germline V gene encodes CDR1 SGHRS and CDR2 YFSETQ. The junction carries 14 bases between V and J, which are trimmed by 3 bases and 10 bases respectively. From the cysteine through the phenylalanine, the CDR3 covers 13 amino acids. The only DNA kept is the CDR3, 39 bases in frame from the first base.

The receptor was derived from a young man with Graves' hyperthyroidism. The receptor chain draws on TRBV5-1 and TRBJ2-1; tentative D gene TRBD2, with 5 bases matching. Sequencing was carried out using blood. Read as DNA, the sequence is TGCGCCAGCAGCTCCGGGTGGAGCGGCGAGCAGTTCTTC. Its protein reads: CASSSGWSGEQFF.